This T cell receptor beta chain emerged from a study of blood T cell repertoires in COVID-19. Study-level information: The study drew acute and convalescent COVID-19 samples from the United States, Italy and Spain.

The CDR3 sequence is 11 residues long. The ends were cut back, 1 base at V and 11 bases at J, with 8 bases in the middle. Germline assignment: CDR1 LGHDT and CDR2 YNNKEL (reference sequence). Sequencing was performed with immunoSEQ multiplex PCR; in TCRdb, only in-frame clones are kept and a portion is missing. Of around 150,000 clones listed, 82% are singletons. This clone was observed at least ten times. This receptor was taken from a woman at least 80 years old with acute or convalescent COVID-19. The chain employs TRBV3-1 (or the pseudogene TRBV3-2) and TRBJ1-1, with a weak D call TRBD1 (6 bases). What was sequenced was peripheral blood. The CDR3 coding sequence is TGTGCCAGCAGCCAAGCAGGGGAGGCTTTCTTT. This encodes CASSQAGEAFF.